This TCR beta chain emerged from a study of beta chain features in type 1 diabetes. Study-wide background: Patients looked much like healthy donors when it came to age, gender and cell yields. All samples yielded 100 million to 140 million examined sorted cells. General study points: People with Type 1 diabetes carried modestly yet significantly shorter TCRB CDR3s in all four CD4+ subsets. Insertion counts at VDJ junctions were lower in type 1 diabetes patients, who also showed more deletions there.

This clone was seen a handful of times. Its antigen is not known. As every portion of the isolated RNA was reverse transcribed, the sequencing read expressed TCRB transcripts. Repertoires were generated with immunoSEQ multiplex PCR, while TCRdb's copy carries only in-frame clones and drops some. The sample lists 680,000 or so clones, roughly 13% occurring once. The ends were cut back, 2 bases at V and 3 bases at J, with 10 bases in the middle. Germline CDR1 MNHEY, CDR2 SVGAGI. The CDR3 totals 14 residues. Sequencing was carried out using naive CD4+ T cells from blood. The receptor was derived from a young man with type 1 diabetes. The gene calls are TRBV6-5 and TRBJ2-5; D might be TRBD1 or TRBD2, each matching 5 bases. CDR3 region: CASSYPGTEETQYF. The CDR3 nucleotides are TGTGCCAGCAGTTACCCCGGGACCGAAGAGACCCAGTACTTC.